These 17 T cell receptor beta chains were sequenced from one sample in a study of blood T cell repertoires in COVID-19. Sequenced by immunoSEQ multiplex PCR; TCRdb stores in-frame clones only, minus some. Of more than 400,000 clones listed, 75% to 90% are singletons. Specimen: peripheral blood. Receptors were obtained from a human donor in a cohort sampled during active COVID-19.

This clone was seen a single time. The chain joins TRBV2 to TRBJ2-4; tentatively, D is TRBD1 (7 bases). Trimming shortened V by 8 bases and J by 4 bases, and 18 bases separated the two germline ends. The CDR3 has 15 amino acids. Germline V gives CDR1 SNHLY, CDR2 FYNNEI. The CDR3 region has the DNA TGTGCCAGCGGGAGGCCCGGGACAGAGAAAAACATTCAGTACTTC. Translating gives CASGRPGTEKNIQYF.

This chain connects TRBV7-3 to TRBJ2-5; 9 bases map to TRBD1. Germline assignment: CDR1 SGHTA and CDR2 FQGTGA. The CDR3 is made up of 17 amino acids. Trimming took 1 base from V and 5 from J; bases not matched to a gene: 11. The CDR3 region is CASSLSPGQGGRETQYF. DNA of the CDR3: TGTGCCAGCAGCTTAAGCCCGGGACAGGGTGGCCGGGAGACCCAGTACTTC.

V is TRBV19 and J is TRBJ2-5, with 7 bases aligning to TRBD2. This CDR3 has 14 amino acids. The germline gives CDR1 LNHDA, CDR2 SQIVND (reference sequence). With V trimmed by 5 bases and J by 4 bases, 7 bases remained unmatched. CDR3 coding DNA: TGTGCCAGTAGTGGGGCTAGCGGAGTAGAGACCCAGTACTTC. It translates to CASSGASGVETQYF.

CDR3 sequence (DNA): TGTGCCAGCAGCTACTCGGGACAAAGTGATAATGAGCAGTTCTTC. Amino acid sequence: CASSYSGQSDNEQFF. The rearrangement joins TRBV13 to TRBJ2-1; TRBD1 is a possible D gene (6 bases). Looked up from germline, CDR1 is PRHDT and CDR2 is FYEKMQ (reference sequence). V was pared by 4 bases and J by 7 bases, with 17 bases between. The CDR3 is 15 amino acids. Full variable domain (missing parts from reference TRBV13 and TRBJ2-1): AAGVIQSPRHLIKEKRETATLKCYPIPRHDTVYWYQQGPGQDPQFLISFYEKMQSDKGSIPDRFSAQQFSDYHSELNMSSLELGDSALYFCASSYSGQSDNEQFFGPGTRLTVL.

The rearrangement links TRBV5-1 to TRBJ1-2, with D uncertain. This CDR3 is built from 15 residues. Deletions cut 0 bases from V and 7 bases from J, with 16 bases between. Germline V lookup: CDR1 SGHRS, CDR2 YFSETQ. The CDR3 spells CASSLESEIVSGYTF. The CDR3 DNA reads as TGCGCCAGCAGCTTGGAGTCAGAAATTGTCTCTGGCTACACCTTC.

This clone was detected only once. The chain couples TRBV28 to TRBJ2-1; TRBD2 matches at 11 bases. Germline loops: CDR1 MDHEN, CDR2 SYDVKM. The CDR3 runs 18 residues. J was trimmed by 6 bases and V by 2 bases; bases with no gene match: 12. In nucleotides, the CDR3 is TGTGCCAGCAGTTTAGGGCTAGCGGGAGGCCCCAGGGGCAATGAGCAGTTCTTC. Translating gives CASSLGLAGGPRGNEQFF.

The V gene is TRBV5-1, the J gene TRBJ2-3; 7 bases match TRBD2. After removal of 0 bases from V and 4 bases from J, the junction contained 14 bases not matched to a gene. There are 18 residues in the CDR3. The germline CDR1 and CDR2 sequences are SGHRS and YFSETQ. The DNA of the CDR3 is TGCGCCAGCAGCTTGGGTCCCCTGGGTGAGGGAGGGGCAGATACGCAGTATTTT. As protein: CASSLGPLGEGGADTQYF. Full variable domain (remainder filled in from reference TRBV5-1 and TRBJ2-3): KAGVTQTPRYLIKTRGQQVTLSCSPISGHRSVSWYQQTPGQGLQFLFEYFSETQRNKGNFPGRFSGRQFSNSRSEMNVSTLELGDSALYLCASSLGPLGEGGADTQYFGPGTRLTVL.

This clone was counted a few times. The V gene is TRBV15, the J gene TRBJ2-5; D call uncertain. Germline CDR1 is LNHNV and CDR2 is YYDKDF (reference sequence). The V end lost 0 bases, the J end lost 5 bases, and 7 bases lay between the germline ends. The CDR3 spans 13 residues. The chain's CDR3 is CATSRDRRETQYF. CDR3 in DNA: TGTGCCACCAGCAGAGATCGTCGGGAGACCCAGTACTTC.

The V call is TRBV28, the J call TRBJ1-1; D may be TRBD1 (6 bases). The CDR3 is 13 residues long. The ends were cut back, 7 bases at V and 2 bases at J, with 11 bases in the middle. CDR1 is MDHEN and CDR2 is SYDVKM in the germline V gene. CDR3 amino acids: CASMRGPNTEAFF. CDR3 bases: TGTGCCAGCATGCGGGGGCCAAACACTGAAGCTTTCTTT.

In its sample, this clone was seen a few times. The chain employs TRBV5-6 and TRBJ1-6, with D unresolved. The germline V gene encodes CDR1 SGHDT and CDR2 YYEEEE. The CDR3 runs to 16 residues. With 0 bases removed from V and 0 bases from J, the gap between germline ends came to 7 bases. CDR3 in amino acids: CASSLVRSSYNSPLHF. In DNA form, the CDR3 reads TGTGCCAGCAGCTTGGTCCGGAGCTCCTATAATTCACCCCTCCACTTT. The full variable domain, in which reference TRBV5-6 and TRBJ1-6 provide the parts outside the CDR3, is DAGVTQSPTHLIKTRGQQVTLRCSPKSGHDTVSWYQQALGQGPQFIFQYYEEEERQRGNFPDRFSGHQFPNYSSELNVNALLLGDSALYLCASSLVRSSYNSPLHFGNGTRLTVT.

The chain is built from TRBV7-9 and TRBJ2-7, with D possibly being TRBD1 (7 bases). The V gene lost 1 base and the J gene lost 3 bases, with 16 bases spanning the gap. The germline CDR1 and CDR2 sequences are SEHNR and FQNEAQ (reference sequence). This CDR3 comprises 16 residues. DNA for the CDR3: TGTGCCAGCAGCTTAGTCGTCTCAGGGGGGAACTACGAGCAGTACTTC. Protein sequence: CASSLVVSGGNYEQYF.

The V call is TRBV9, the J call TRBJ1-3; D not resolved. Germline lookup yields CDR1 SGDLS and CDR2 YYNGEE. The CDR3 spans 13 residues. V dropped 0 bases and J dropped 2 bases, with 3 bases sitting between them. The CDR3 region has the DNA TGTGCCAGCAGCGTAGTAGCTGGAAACACCATATATTTT. It encodes CASSVVAGNTIYF.

The chain uses TRBV5-1 and TRBJ2-7; D possibly corresponds to TRBD2 (5 bases). Germline V CDR1 and CDR2: SGHRS, YFSETQ. Trimming removed 0 bases at V and 0 bases at J, with 13 bases between. The CDR3 contains 16 residues. Written as DNA, the CDR3 is TGCGCCAGCAGCTTGGAGGGCAGCGGAGCCTCCTACGAGCAGTACTTC. Residues: CASSLEGSGASYEQYF.

The V gene is TRBV19, the J gene TRBJ2-1; D perhaps matches TRBD2 (7 bases). The CDR3 totals 15 residues. CDR1 LNHDA and CDR2 SQIVND come from the germline V gene (reference sequence). The V end lost 5 bases, the J end lost 2 bases, and 13 bases lay between the germline ends. CDR3 loop: CASSWGGATYNEQFF. DNA for the CDR3: TGTGCCAGTAGTTGGGGGGGGGCCACCTACAATGAGCAGTTCTTC.

This clone was observed a few times. This chain uses TRBV7-9 with TRBJ2-1; D is undetermined. The V and J ends lost 5 bases and 7 bases respectively, with 6 bases between them. This CDR3 spans 11 amino acids. The germline V gene has CDR1 SEHNR and CDR2 FQNEAQ (reference sequence). CDR3 sequence (DNA): TGTGCCAGCAGCCCTACTAATGAGCAGTTCTTC. Amino acids: CASSPTNEQFF.

The chain carries TRBV2 and TRBJ1-1, with a tentative D call TRBD1 (5 bases). This CDR3 region has 13 residues. V was cut by 5 bases and J by 4 bases, with 11 bases left in between. Germline V gene sequence: CDR1 SNHLY, CDR2 FYNNEI. The CDR3 sequence: CASSLSGGTEAFF. For the CDR3, the DNA is TGTGCCAGCAGTCTTTCGGGGGGCACTGAAGCTTTCTTT.

This chain uses TRBV5-1 with TRBJ1-5; maybe TRBD1 (6 bases). The V gene lost 0 bases and the J gene lost 8 bases, with 15 bases spanning the gap. Germline V gene lookup returns CDR1 SGHRS and CDR2 YFSETQ. This CDR3 is built from 15 residues. In nucleotides, the CDR3 is TGCGCCAGCAGCTTGGCCGGTGGGGGCGTAGAGCCCCAGCATTTT. It translates to CASSLAGGGVEPQHF.